The clone carrying this TCR beta chain has a count of ten or more. Antigen unknown. This record comes from a study of T cell repertoires in cytomegalovirus infection. The germline CDR1 and CDR2 sequences are SGHVS and FQNEAQ. The CDR3 extends over 14 amino acids. The ends were cut back, 5 bases at V and 5 bases at J, with 12 bases in the middle. TCRdb reprocessed the reads with MiXCR, giving one entry per CDR3 protein. The table records hundreds of thousands of distinct CDR3 sequences, roughly 24% of them present only once. Study-level results: The cumulative frequency of public TCR beta families distinguished individuals who carried CMV together with the relevant HLA.

The origin of this receptor is a human donor in good health (CMV status not recorded). Some clones in this sample may be carry-over from other donors' samples. The chain combines TRBV7-8 with TRBJ2-2; D is uncertain. Sample: CD8+ T cells from PBMCs. The CDR3 nucleotides read TGTGCCAGCAGCCGGCCACCCGGGACCGGGGAGCTGTTTTTT. This encodes CASSRPPGTGELFF. The entire variable domain, with the rest obtained from reference TRBV7-8 and TRBJ2-2, is as follows: GAGVSQSPRYKVAKRGQDVALRCDPISGHVSLFWYQQALGQGPEFLTYFQNEAQLDKSGLPSDRFFAERPEGSVSTLKIQRTQQEDSAVYLCASSRPPGTGELFFGEGSRLTVL.